The sequence of this TCR beta chain was determined in a study of cytomegalovirus exposure and HLA in healthy donors. The primer mix had 60 Vbeta and 13 Jbeta primers. Clones were sequenced by immunoSEQ multiplex PCR, and TCRdb holds only the in-frame ones, with some missing. The sample contains about 260,000 clones, approximately 84% of which appear only once. This CDR3 is 13 amino acids long. CDR1 and CDR2 from the germline V gene are SGHTA and FQGTGA. Unmatched junction bases numbered 6, after V lost 4 bases and J lost 6 bases. Study findings and constraints: For presence/absence analyses, sequencing depth was assumed to be roughly uniform across donors. In most subjects, TCR beta sequences reportedly gave accurate predictions of HLA-A and HLA-B alleles.

Note on this clone: What it binds is unknown.

V usage is TRBV7-3 and J usage is TRBJ2-7; 7 bases are a match to TRBD1. Source material: PBMCs. This receptor was identified in a woman aged 40-49 years in good health and CMV-seropositive. The DNA for the CDR3 is TGTGCCAGCAGCTCTCGACAGGGTGTCGAGCAGTACTTC. It specifies CASSSRQGVEQYF.